Listed here are 28 T cell receptor beta chains from one sample, sequenced in a study of response to subunit inactivated influenza vaccine. TCRdb recomputed calls from the RT-PCR reads with MiXCR, one row per CDR3 protein. The sample records under 750,000 distinct CDR3 sequences, about 12% being singletons. The sequences come from PBMCs from blood, collected on the day of vaccination. All receptors come from a man in his forties or fifties who received an inactivated influenza vaccine.

CDR3 in amino acids: CASGQVEGNIQYF. The CDR3 DNA follows: TGTGCCAGCGGACAGGTGGAAGGGAACATTCAGTACTTC. The rearrangement joins TRBV5-5 to TRBJ2-4; the match to TRBD1 covers 7 bases. CDR1 is SGHKS, CDR2 YYEKEE, per germline (reference sequence). V shed 7 bases and J 7 bases; nucleotides not matched to a gene: 8. This CDR3 comprises 13 residues.

The chain has TRBV3-1 and TRBJ1-2; D might be TRBD1 (6 bases). The CDR3 sequence is 18 residues long. Germline V CDR1 and CDR2: LGHDT, YNNKEL (reference sequence). Trimming cost V 4 bases and J 0 bases, with 21 bases left between them. CDR3 loop: CASSRARGAAAANYGYTF. In DNA form, the CDR3 reads TGTGCCAGCAGCCGTGCCCGGGGGGCGGCTGCAGCTAACTATGGCTACACCTTC.

This chain connects TRBV6-1 to TRBJ2-5; D gene uncertain. The length of the CDR3 is 15 residues. Germline V gene sequence: CDR1 MNHNS, CDR2 SASEGT. V dropped 2 bases and J dropped 5 bases, with 15 bases sitting between them. CDR3 coding DNA: TGTGCCAGCAGTGAAAGGAAGACCGGTATGGAGACCCAGTACTTC. Amino acid sequence: CASSERKTGMETQYF.

This clonotype was seen many times. The genes are TRBV7-2 and TRBJ1-1, with D unclear. This CDR3 comprises 12 residues. V dropped 5 bases and J dropped 5 bases, with 9 bases sitting between them. Germline V gene data show CDR1 as SGHTA and CDR2 as FQGNSA. CDR3 DNA: TGTGCCAGCAGCATTAAAGGGACTGAAGCTTTCTTT. It translates to CASSIKGTEAFF.

This clonotype was counted a few times. This rearrangement joins TRBV12-3 or TRBV12-4 to TRBJ2-2; the D is unclear. The CDR3 is 13 residues long. V dropped 5 bases and J dropped 6 bases, with 10 bases sitting between them. The CDR3 region has the DNA TGTGCCAGCAGTGCCCTCTTCCCCGGGGAGCTGTTTTTT. This encodes CASSALFPGELFF.

A few counts support this clonotype. This rearrangement joins TRBV28 to TRBJ2-6; D unresolved. The CDR3 is 11 amino acids. V was trimmed by 8 bases and J by 4 bases, leaving 3 bases between them. Germline V gives CDR1 MDHEN, CDR2 SYDVKM. CDR3 region: CASHGANVLTF. In DNA form, the CDR3 reads TGTGCCAGCCACGGGGCCAACGTCCTGACTTTC.

The gene calls are TRBV10-3 and TRBJ2-1; D perhaps matches TRBD2 (7 bases). The germline V and J ends were trimmed by 4 bases and 9 bases, with 19 bases remaining between them. Germline V gives CDR1 ENHRY, CDR2 SYGVKD. This CDR3 contains 15 residues. CDR3 in amino acids: CAISGGGRTGGEQFF. The CDR3 nucleotides are TGTGCCATCAGTGGCGGGGGCCGCACTGGGGGTGAGCAGTTCTTC.

Concerning this clonotype: Just one base apart from a much larger clone, this may be a read error. The rearrangement links TRBV10-3 to TRBJ2-7, with D unresolved. V was shortened by 5 bases and J by 3 bases, with 8 bases between the two germline ends. The CDR3 length is 12 residues. Germline V gene sequence: CDR1 ENHRY, CDR2 SYGVKD. Here the CDR3 reads CAISPQDYEQYF. The CDR3 DNA follows: TGTGCCATCAGTCCCCAGGACTACGAGCAGTACTTC.

This clonotype showed up just a few times. The CDR3 here is CATSDRETQYF. CDR3 DNA: TGTGCCACCAGTGATAGAGAGACCCAGTACTTC. The J gene is TRBJ2-5, the V gene TRBV24-1; D unclear. V dropped 3 bases and J dropped 4 bases, with 2 bases sitting between them. CDR3 size: 11 residues. Per germline, CDR1 KGHDR and CDR2 SFDVKD.

This clonotype was found many times. V gene TRBV7-9 combines with J gene TRBJ2-2; D is unclear. This CDR3 contains 13 residues. CDR1 and CDR2 from the germline V gene are SEHNR and FQNEAQ (reference sequence). V gave up 1 base and J gave up 6 bases, with 6 bases separating them. The CDR3 here is CASSLEAAGELFF. CDR3 sequence (DNA): TGTGCCAGCAGCTTAGAGGCGGCCGGGGAGCTGTTTTTT.

This clonotype was seen ten or more times. V gene TRBV5-1 combines with J gene TRBJ2-3, with D perhaps TRBD1 (6 bases). CDR3 length: 15 residues. Germline loops: CDR1 SGHRS, CDR2 YFSETQ. V was shortened by 1 base and J by 5 bases, with 14 bases between the two germline ends. The CDR3 bases are TGCGCCAGCAGCTTGTTAGGCCTAGGGGGAGATACGCAGTATTTT. Translated, it gives CASSLLGLGGDTQYF. Combining the CDR3 with reference TRBV5-1 and TRBJ2-3 gives the whole variable domain KAGVTQTPRYLIKTRGQQVTLSCSPISGHRSVSWYQQTPGQGLQFLFEYFSETQRNKGNFPGRFSGRQFSNSRSEMNVSTLELGDSALYLCASSLLGLGGDTQYFGPGTRLTVL.

The gene calls are TRBV12-3 or TRBV12-4 and TRBJ2-7, with unresolved D. Trimming took off 5 bases at V and 7 bases at J, with 12 bases between the two ends. This CDR3 comprises 12 residues. The CDR3 here is CASSGPRWEQYF. In DNA form, the CDR3 reads TGTGCCAGCAGTGGCCCCCGTTGGGAGCAGTACTTC.

The table lists this clonotype with many counts. The chain joins TRBV20-1 to TRBJ2-1, with a weak D call TRBD2 (5 bases). The CDR3 consists of 12 residues. The germline V gene has CDR1 DFQATT and CDR2 SNEGSKA (reference sequence). Between the trimmed V and J ends, which lost 0 bases and 8 bases, there was a span of 8 bases. The CDR3 loop is CSARDLRDEQFF. In DNA form, the CDR3 reads TGCAGTGCTAGAGACTTGAGGGATGAGCAGTTCTTC.

The V gene is TRBV28, the J gene TRBJ2-7; D gene unclear. V lost 6 bases and J 0 bases, leaving 15 bases between the germline ends. This CDR3 has 15 amino acids. CDR1 and CDR2 from the germline V gene are MDHEN and SYDVKM. CDR3 DNA: TGTGCCAGCAGCTATGCAGCAGTTCCCTCCTACGAGCAGTACTTC. This translates into CASSYAAVPSYEQYF.

This clonotype was observed at least ten times. V and J are TRBV12-3 or TRBV12-4 and TRBJ2-7; a possible D gene is TRBD1 (6 bases). Between the trimmed V and J ends, which lost 6 bases and 6 bases, there was a span of 9 bases. The CDR3 has 11 amino acids. The DNA for the CDR3 is TGTGCCAGCAGCCTCAGGGGCGAGCAGTACTTC. Translated: CASSLRGEQYF.

V gene TRBV20-1 combines with J gene TRBJ2-7; TRBD1 agrees at 7 bases. The germline V gene encodes CDR1 DFQATT and CDR2 SNEGSKA (reference sequence). This CDR3 region has 14 residues. V gave up 6 bases and J gave up 0 bases; unmatched junction bases: 8. The CDR3 reads CSATRTGASYEQYF. Here the CDR3 DNA reads TGCAGTGCCACCAGGACAGGTGCCTCCTACGAGCAGTACTTC.

The rearrangement links TRBV28 to TRBJ1-2; D uncertain. This CDR3 region has 15 residues. Germline-derived CDR1 and CDR2 are MDHEN and SYDVKM. The V end was cut by 7 bases, the J end by 0 bases, with 15 bases between. The DNA of the CDR3 is TGTGCCAGCACCGATCACTTTCTTTCTAACTATGGCTACACCTTC. Translated: CASTDHFLSNYGYTF.

The gene calls are TRBV5-6 and TRBJ1-5; D is possibly TRBD1 or TRBD2 (5 bases each). The end of the DNA fits TRBJ2-3 better, so the J call may be wrong. Germline loops: CDR1 SGHDT, CDR2 YYEEEE. The CDR3 extends over 15 amino acids. This CDR3 reads CASSPRGLGNQPQYF. For the CDR3, the DNA is TGTGCCAGCAGCCCCCGGGGCCTCGGCAATCAGCCCCAGTATTTT.

This clonotype was counted between two and nine times. The V gene is TRBV6-2 or TRBV6-3, the J gene TRBJ1-6, with 7 bases lining up with TRBD1. The CDR3 is 16 residues long. The V segment lost 7 bases and the J segment 7 bases; nucleotides outside the gene matches: 13. Germline V CDR1 and CDR2: MNHEY, SVGEGT. The CDR3 loop reads CASTTLPGTENSPLHF. In DNA, the CDR3 is TGTGCCAGCACTACCCTACCCGGGACAGAAAATTCACCCCTCCACTTT.

The sample holds a few counts of this clonotype. The genes are TRBV7-6 and TRBJ2-1; D is unresolved. V lost 3 bases, J lost 0 bases, and 9 bases lay in between. The CDR3 is 15 amino acids. The germline V gene has CDR1 SGHVS and CDR2 FNYEAQ. In DNA, the CDR3 is TGTGCCAGCAGCTTCGGGCCGAGCTCCTACAATGAGCAGTTCTTC. It codes for CASSFGPSSYNEQFF.

This clonotype occurred many times. This chain joins TRBV28 and TRBJ1-4, with a weak D call TRBD1 (6 bases). Trimming shortened V by 4 bases and J by 3 bases, and 12 bases separated the two germline ends. There are 15 residues in the CDR3. CDR1 and CDR2 (germline): MDHEN, SYDVKM. CDR3 in DNA: TGTGCCAGCAGTTCCTCCGGGACACCTAATGAAAAACTGTTTTTT. Amino acid sequence: CASSSSGTPNEKLFF.

This clonotype appeared many times. V is TRBV12-3 or TRBV12-4 and J is TRBJ2-7; D tentatively reads TRBD1 or TRBD2 (5 bases each). The CDR3 runs 12 residues. Trimming shortened V by 5 bases and J by 2 bases, and 7 bases separated the two germline ends. CDR3: CASSGGTYEQYF. The CDR3 bases are TGTGCCAGCAGTGGGGGAACCTACGAGCAGTACTTC.

This clonotype appeared a few times. This chain's CDR3 is CASSFPGLAASEQYF. The CDR3 DNA reads as TGTGCCAGCAGTTTCCCGGGACTAGCGGCCTCCGAGCAGTACTTC. The V gene is TRBV6-5, the J gene TRBJ2-7; 11 bases align to TRBD2. Germline loops: CDR1 MNHEY, CDR2 SVGAGI. The CDR3 loop spans 15 amino acids. V lost 4 bases and J lost 6; bases outside the gene matches: 8.

This clonotype was detected a few times. The chain carries TRBV5-1 and TRBJ2-2; a weak D match, TRBD1 (6 bases). The CDR3 totals 16 residues. V dropped 0 bases and J dropped 0 bases, with 9 bases sitting between them. Germline lookup yields CDR1 SGHRS and CDR2 YFSETQ. The chain's CDR3 is CASSLAGAPNTGELFF. The CDR3 nucleotides are TGCGCCAGCAGCTTGGCAGGGGCCCCGAACACCGGGGAGCTGTTTTTT.

This clonotype showed up many times. The chain joins TRBV28 to TRBJ2-3, with D possibly matching TRBD1 (6 bases). Per the germline V gene, CDR1 is MDHEN and CDR2 is SYDVKM. CDR3 length: 15 residues. V gave up 6 bases and J gave up 1 base, with 14 bases separating them. The DNA of the CDR3 is TGTGCCAGCAGCCAACCGGGACATCGCACAGATACGCAGTATTTT. Translated, it gives CASSQPGHRTDTQYF.

The rearrangement links TRBV7-3 to TRBJ2-1, with D possibly matching TRBD2 (5 bases). V gave up 5 bases and J gave up 7 bases, with 18 bases separating them. CDR3 size: 15 residues. Germline V gives CDR1 SGHTA, CDR2 FQGTGA. CDR3 loop: CASSPWAGAGNEQFF. CDR3 in DNA: TGTGCCAGCAGCCCGTGGGCGGGCGCTGGGAATGAGCAGTTCTTC.

Ten or more counts support this clonotype. The V and J genes are TRBV4-2 and TRBJ1-6; 7 bases are shared with TRBD1. The CDR3 has 15 amino acids. V gave up 4 bases and J gave up 5 bases; unmatched junction bases: 5. The germline V gene has CDR1 LGHNA and CDR2 YNFKEQ. CDR3 amino acids: CASSPPGQNNSPLHF. The CDR3 DNA reads as TGTGCCAGCAGCCCGCCGGGACAGAATAATTCACCCCTCCACTTT.

The CDR3 loop reads CATSEPRQAQGTQYF. The CDR3 DNA reads TGTGCCACCAGTGAACCCAGACAGGCCCAAGGTACGCAGTATTTT. This chain connects TRBV24-1 to TRBJ2-3; D might be TRBD1 (6 bases). The CDR3 totals 15 residues. V lost 4 bases and J 8 bases, leaving 18 bases between the germline ends. Germline V gene lookup returns CDR1 KGHDR and CDR2 SFDVKD.